The 21 T cell receptor beta chains reported below all come from one sample, sequenced in a study of T cells in localized non-small cell lung cancer. Some clones are missing from TCRdb's copy, which holds only in-frame ones; the method was immunoSEQ multiplex PCR. The table has about 26,000 clones, roughly four fifths seen once. The specimen was peripheral blood, collected before any cancer treatment. The source is a woman aged 35-70 years with stage I lung adenocarcinoma.

This clone came up a few times. The chain couples TRBV4-3 to TRBJ1-4, with D perhaps matching TRBD1 (6 bases). CDR1 LGHNA and CDR2 YSLEER come from the germline V gene. Between the trimmed V and J ends, which lost 0 bases and 5 bases, there was a span of 16 bases. This CDR3 comprises 17 residues. CDR3 nucleotide sequence: TGCGCCAGCAGCCAAGATCTCAGGGGCGGTTTGAATGAAAAACTGTTTTTT. As protein: CASSQDLRGGLNEKLFF.

The chain links TRBV27 to TRBJ1-3; tentatively, D is TRBD1 (5 bases). This CDR3 has 14 amino acids. Germline V gene lookup returns CDR1 MNHEY and CDR2 SMNVEV (reference sequence). V was pared by 7 bases and J by 2 bases, with 12 bases between. The CDR3 here is CASNPGLTGNTIYF. The CDR3 bases are TGTGCCAGCAACCCAGGGTTGACTGGAAACACCATATATTTT.

This clone was seen a single time. This sequence joins TRBV11-2 and TRBJ1-5; no firm D call. Deletions cut 0 bases from V and 0 bases from J, with 6 bases between. CDR1 is SGHAT and CDR2 is FQNNGV in the germline V gene. The CDR3 has 15 residues. CDR3 coding DNA: TGTGCCAGCAGCTTAGACGACTATAGCAATCAGCCCCAGCATTTT. Amino acids: CASSLDDYSNQPQHF. Full variable domain (missing parts from reference TRBV11-2 and TRBJ1-5): EAGVAQSPRYKIIEKRQSVAFWCNPISGHATLYWYQQILGQGPKLLIQFQNNGVVDDSQLPKDRFSAERLKGVDSTLKIQPAKLEDSAVYLCASSLDDYSNQPQHFGDGTRLSIL.

The chain has TRBV10-1 and TRBJ2-1; TRBD2 agrees at 8 bases. Germline CDR1 and CDR2: WNHNN and SYGVQD (reference sequence). The V gene end was trimmed by 3 bases and the J gene end by 12 bases; junction bases not matched to a gene: 13. CDR3 length: 15 amino acids. As DNA, the CDR3 is TGCGCCAGCAGTGATGGTTCGGGGGGGCAAAGTACGCAGTTCTTC. Protein product: CASSDGSGGQSTQFF.

The chain uses TRBV2 and TRBJ1-2; D gene ambiguous. Germline-derived CDR1 and CDR2 are SNHLY and FYNNEI. Trimming stripped 3 bases from V and 0 bases from J, with 5 bases between. The CDR3 length is 13 residues. CDR3 coding DNA: TGTGCCAGCAGTGAGGAGACTAACTATGGCTACACCTTC. It specifies CASSEETNYGYTF.

The table lists this clone with a few counts. This chain connects TRBV18 to TRBJ2-7, with 7 bases identical to TRBD2. The germline V gene encodes CDR1 KGHSH and CDR2 LQKENI. The CDR3 consists of 16 residues. Trimming cost V 3 bases and J 1 base; bases outside gene matches: 9. DNA of the CDR3: TGTGCCAGCTCACCGCTGGGGGGGGGAACGTCCTACGAGCAGTACTTC. The encoded protein is CASSPLGGGTSYEQYF.

Comments on this clone: Other DNA sequences in the sample encode the same CDR3. The chain uses TRBV5-6 and TRBJ1-5; tentative D call: TRBD1 (5 bases). Trimming cost V 3 bases and J 2 bases, with 9 bases left between them. This CDR3 has 14 amino acids. The V gene's germline CDR1 is SGHDT and CDR2 YYEEEE. DNA for the CDR3: TGTGCCAGCAGCTGGGGGAGAGGCAATCAGCCCCAGCATTTT. Its translation is CASSWGRGNQPQHF.

J is TRBJ2-1 and V is TRBV2; 11 nucleotides agree with TRBD2. The germline gives CDR1 SNHLY, CDR2 FYNNEI. Trimming cost V 8 bases and J 6 bases; bases outside gene matches: 6. The CDR3 is 14 amino acids. The CDR3 spells CASAPGLAVNEQFF. As DNA, the CDR3 is TGTGCCAGCGCTCCGGGACTAGCGGTCAATGAGCAGTTCTTC.

J is TRBJ1-6 and V is TRBV7-2; a weak D match, TRBD1 (5 bases). Deletions cut 4 bases from V and 10 bases from J, with 11 bases between. The germline CDR1 and CDR2 sequences are SGHTA and FQGNSA. CDR3 length equals 13 residues. CDR3 DNA sequence: TGTGCCAGCAGCTCGGCAGGGATGTCACCCCTCCACTTT. Encoded protein: CASSSAGMSPLHF. The whole variable domain, filled in from reference TRBV7-2 and TRBJ1-6, reads GAGVSQSPSNKVTEKGKDVELRCDPISGHTALYWYRQSLGQGLEFLIYFQGNSAPDKSGLPSDRFSAERTGGSVSTLTIQRTQQEDSAVYLCASSSAGMSPLHFGNGTRLTVT.

V is TRBV29-1 and J is TRBJ2-5; 7 nucleotides match TRBD1. The V gene end was trimmed by 7 bases and the J gene end by 4 bases; junction bases not matched to a gene: 12. The germline V gene has CDR1 SQVTM and CDR2 ANQGSEA. CDR3 size: 14 residues. The CDR3 loop reads CSADRAGQGETQYF. The CDR3 DNA follows: TGCAGCGCCGACAGGGCAGGGCAGGGAGAGACCCAGTACTTC.

V gene TRBV4-3 combines with J gene TRBJ2-3, with a tentative D call TRBD2 (6 bases). V lost 6 bases and J 0 bases, leaving 19 bases between the germline ends. Germline V gives CDR1 LGHNA, CDR2 YSLEER. The CDR3 contains 17 residues. CDR3 bases: TGCGCCAGCAGTACTACGTTTCTAGCGTATAGCACAGATACGCAGTATTTT. This translates into CASSTTFLAYSTDTQYF.

The gene calls are TRBV6-5 and TRBJ1-6; the D is unclear. This CDR3 contains 14 residues. Per germline, CDR1 MNHEY and CDR2 SVGAGI. Trimming took 2 bases from V and 8 from J, leaving 10 bases between them. The CDR3 DNA sequence: TGTGCCAGCAGTTACGATGGGAAGGATTCACCCCTCCACTTT. Its translation is CASSYDGKDSPLHF.

This chain joins TRBV20-1 and TRBJ1-1, with D uncertain. V was trimmed by 5 bases and J by 8 bases, leaving 9 bases between them. Germline-derived CDR1 and CDR2 are DFQATT and SNEGSKA (reference sequence). This CDR3 region has 10 residues. The CDR3 sequence is CSASNGEAFF. CDR3 sequence (DNA): TGCAGTGCTTCGAACGGGGAAGCTTTCTTT.

The chain couples TRBV6-5 to TRBJ1-1; no clear D gene. This CDR3 is 12 amino acids long. V dropped 8 bases and J dropped 2 bases, with 9 bases sitting between them. Germline values: CDR1 MNHEY, CDR2 SVGAGI. The CDR3 DNA follows: TGTGCCAGCGGGCAGATCAACACTGAAGCTTTCTTT. Translated, it gives CASGQINTEAFF.

This clone was seen just once. The gene calls are TRBV6-1 and TRBJ1-5, with D unresolved. Germline CDR1 is MNHNS and CDR2 is SASEGT. V was cut by 1 base and J by 5 bases, with 15 bases left in between. This CDR3 spans 16 amino acids. CDR3 coding DNA: TGTGCCAGCAGTGAAGTTGAGAGGTGGGCGCATCAGCCCCAGCATTTT. Translated: CASSEVERWAHQPQHF.

The chain couples TRBV4-3 to TRBJ1-5; D remains unclear. The CDR3 has 14 residues. Germline V CDR1 and CDR2: LGHNA, YSLEER. Deletions cut 0 bases from V and 7 bases from J, with 10 bases between. DNA of the CDR3: TGCGCCAGCAGCCAAGATCGGCGACGCCAGCCCCAGCATTTT. The encoded protein is CASSQDRRRQPQHF.

The gene calls are TRBV19 and TRBJ1-3; D is unresolved. V dropped 10 bases and J dropped 4 bases, with 14 bases sitting between them. The CDR3 extends over 13 amino acids. CDR1 is LNHDA, CDR2 SQIVND, per germline (reference sequence). The DNA of the CDR3 is TGTGCCAATGTTACAGTGATGGGAAACACCATATATTTT. Translated: CANVTVMGNTIYF.

The V gene is TRBV19, the J gene TRBJ2-3, with 14 bases that match TRBD2. Germline V lookup: CDR1 LNHDA, CDR2 SQIVND (reference sequence). This CDR3 spans 18 amino acids. The V gene end was trimmed by 3 bases and the J gene end by 7 bases; junction bases not matched to a gene: 12. Written as DNA, the CDR3 is TGTGCCAGTAGTATCGGGTCCGCGACTAGCGGGGGGGCAAATACGCAGTATTTT. It codes for CASSIGSATSGGANTQYF.

The chain has TRBV9 and TRBJ2-7, with no clear D. This CDR3 region has 14 residues. The V gene lost 1 base and the J gene lost 1 base, with 9 bases spanning the gap. The germline CDR1 and CDR2 sequences are SGDLS and YYNGEE. The CDR3 DNA is TGTGCCAGCAGCGTATTTGGGGATTCCTACGAGCAGTACTTC. Its translation: CASSVFGDSYEQYF.

The CDR3 is CASSPITYQETQYF. The CDR3, as DNA: TGTGCCAGCTCACCAATTACTTATCAAGAGACCCAGTACTTC. V is TRBV18 and J is TRBJ2-5; D unresolved. This CDR3 has 14 residues. Germline V gene data show CDR1 as KGHSH and CDR2 as LQKENI. Trimming shortened V by 2 bases and J by 2 bases, and 9 bases separated the two germline ends.

The rearrangement links TRBV7-8 to TRBJ1-6; TRBD1 agrees at 9 bases. J lost 7 bases, V lost 5 bases, and 3 bases had no gene match. The CDR3 is 14 residues long. Germline CDR1 reads SGHVS; CDR2 reads FQNEAQ. The CDR3 DNA sequence: TGTGCCAGCAGCCTCGGGACAGGGAATTCACCCCTCCACTTT. Amino acids: CASSLGTGNSPLHF.